This T cell receptor beta chain was sequenced during a study of CD8+ T cells in alopecia areata. The CDR3 covers 14 residues. CDR1 is PRHDT, CDR2 FYEKMQ, per germline (reference sequence). Alopecia areata patients gave lesional scalp punch biopsies and peripheral blood samples. Sequencing used cDNA as its template, made by extracting RNA and reverse transcribing it. Profiling relied on immunoSEQ multiplex PCR, and the TCRdb table lists in-frame clones only, not all of them. The sample shows roughly 60,000 clones, about 40% of them seen only once. This receptor was obtained from a human donor with alopecia areata. The sequencing sample was made of NKG2D-low CD8+ T cells sorted from blood. This chain joins TRBV13 and TRBJ2-5; TRBD2 matches 8 bases. The J call may not be correct, given that the DNA end is closer to TRBJ2-7. DNA for the CDR3: TGTGCCAGCAGCGGCAGCAGCGGGAGATACGAGCAGTACTTC. This translates into CASSGSSGRYEQYF.